Included here is one TCR beta chain sequence, with context. It lacks a known antigen. Base qualities are not at hand, and no much larger clone is one base apart. Library creation used the immunoSEQ multiplex PCR assay. As for the authors' bioinformatics: A statistical classification framework was built to diagnose cytomegalovirus status from the catalog of TCR beta chain sequences. Here the immuneACCESS table is served through TCRdb, limited to in-frame sequences with V and J called. Missing clones are a known gap in these copies; in checked studies unresolved V genes cover under half, and the rest lacks a known reason. The V and J calls and the clone size are those of that table, but D and trimming were determined from the DNA. The table for this sample lists 100,000 to 150,000 clones; 70% to 90% of them were counted only once. Jointly, the top ten make up under 2% of the sample. The donors belonged to the validation cohort of over a hundred subjects, which was separate from the approximately 700-subject first cohort.

The data were taken from a study of cytomegalovirus exposure and HLA in healthy donors listed by TCRdb under 2017. General notes on the study: According to a later analysis, one platform produced both the 110 or so validation repertoires and the roughly 660 repertoires of the first cohort. In addition to the first cohort of 666 subjects, a separate validation cohort of 120 different subjects was used. To predict cytomegalovirus infection status, the study combined high-throughput TCR immunosequencing, statistical association of individual TCRs with disease status, and machine learning. The study was designed to test whether signatures of past pathogen exposure could be identified by cataloging public T cell receptors.

Ends trimmed: V by 10 bases, J by 5 bases; bases unmatched to a gene: 14. The CDR3, from cysteine to phenylalanine, totals 15 residues. Kept here is only the CDR3 DNA, which spans 45 bases and is read in frame from base 1. CDR1 MNHEY and CDR2 SMNVEV were looked up in the germline V gene (reference sequence). General findings and caveats noted by the study authors: The study listed over 150 TCR beta chains as associated with cytomegalovirus. The classifier was reported to diagnose cytomegalovirus status with high specificity and sensitivity in both the original cohort and the validation cohort. The authors suggested that the approach could potentially be generalized to other disease states and immunological phenotypes. In a later analysis, TCRs clustered in the first cohort were found to also tend to co-occur in the approximately 120 validation repertoires, with 90% to 95% of cluster scores above 0. While some public TCRs were present in many individuals, most TCR sequences turned up only very rarely across donors. In vitro tests confirmed that a few of the cytomegalovirus-associated TCR beta chains recognize cytomegalovirus antigens. All 130 or so repertoires were used to score co-occurrence in the validation cohort in a later analysis, because that analysis had no HLA typing for the cohort.

The TCR comes from a woman aged 18-29 years in good health and CMV-seronegative. The sequenced sample consisted of PBMCs. The sequence joins TRBV27 to TRBJ2-7; 10 central bases correspond to TRBD1. The DNA reads TGTGCCACCAAAGGCACCGGGACAGGGGAAAACGAGCAGTACTTC. This codes for CATKGTGTGENEQYF.